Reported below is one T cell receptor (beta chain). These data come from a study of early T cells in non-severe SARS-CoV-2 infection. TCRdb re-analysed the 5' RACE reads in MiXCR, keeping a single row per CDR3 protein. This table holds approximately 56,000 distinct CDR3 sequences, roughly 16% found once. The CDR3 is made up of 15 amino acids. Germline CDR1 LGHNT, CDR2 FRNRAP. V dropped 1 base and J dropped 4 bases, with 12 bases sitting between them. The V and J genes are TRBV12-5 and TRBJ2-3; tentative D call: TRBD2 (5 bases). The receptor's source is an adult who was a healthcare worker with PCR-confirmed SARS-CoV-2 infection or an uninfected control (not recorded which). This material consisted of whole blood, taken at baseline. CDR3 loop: CASGLARGFSDTQYF. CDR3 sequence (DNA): TGTGCTAGTGGTTTGGCCCGGGGTTTTTCAGATACGCAGTATTTT.